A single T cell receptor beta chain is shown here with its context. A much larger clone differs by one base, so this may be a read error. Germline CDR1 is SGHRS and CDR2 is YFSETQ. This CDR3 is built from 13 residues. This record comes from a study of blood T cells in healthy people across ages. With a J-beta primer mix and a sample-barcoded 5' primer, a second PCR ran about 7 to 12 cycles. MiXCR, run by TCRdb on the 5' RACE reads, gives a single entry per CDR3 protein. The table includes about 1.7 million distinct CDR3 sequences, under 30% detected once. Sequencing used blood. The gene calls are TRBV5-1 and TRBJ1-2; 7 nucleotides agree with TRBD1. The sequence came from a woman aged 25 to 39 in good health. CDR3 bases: TGCGCCAACAGCTCTGGACAGGCTTATGGCTACACCTTC. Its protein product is CANSSGQAYGYTF. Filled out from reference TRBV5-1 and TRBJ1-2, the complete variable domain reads KAGVTQTPRYLIKTRGQQVTLSCSPISGHRSVSWYQQTPGQGLQFLFEYFSETQRNKGNFPGRFSGRQFSNSRSEMNVSTLELGDSALYLCANSSGQAYGYTFGSGTRLTVV.